The clone carrying this T cell receptor (beta chain) was seen a few times. The antigen is unknown. The junction does not match germline at one end; this may be a read error. Full-length variable regions came from constant-region reverse primers plus semi-nested Nested Universal Primer A PCR. TCRdb reprocessed the 5' RACE reads via MiXCR and lists one record per CDR3 protein. There are several thousand distinct CDR3 sequences in the sample; about half occur only once, and roughly 3% lies in the top ten. Study findings and constraints: Greatest tumor Treg TCR overlap was with tumor naive CD4+ cells. Tumor memory CD4+ T cell TCR gene usage clustered with blood and lymph node memory CD4+ cells and lymph node naive CD4+ cells. The larger cohort examined one V-J beta rearrangement, not whole repertoires.

The sorted Tregs were CD4+CD25+CD127-/low cells. The CDR3 length is 12 residues. Germline V gene lookup returns CDR1 GTSNPN and CDR2 SVGIG (reference sequence). The sequence was obtained from a female donor with breast cancer. Sequenced material: Tregs sorted from a lymph node. V usage is TRBV30 and J usage is TRBJ1-1; the D gene is possibly TRBD1 (6 bases). Here the CDR3 reads CACGRGGTEAFF. The DNA for the CDR3 is TGTGCCTGTGGGCGGGGGGGCACTGAGGCTTTCTTT.